Below are 19 T cell receptor beta chains sequenced from a single sample in a study of blood T cells in healthy people across ages. Using a J-beta primer mix together with a sample-barcoded 5' primer, a second PCR was run for roughly 7 to 11 cycles. Via MiXCR, TCRdb re-called the 5' RACE reads, giving one row per CDR3 protein. The data contain more than 600,000 distinct CDR3 sequences, 20% to 25% of them seen just once; the ten biggest clones take up 9.4%. This sample also appeared in a second study, on T cells of mothers and their children.

The sequencing sample was made of blood. These TCRs come from a boy between 5 and 17 years old in good health.

Only a few counts were recorded for this clonotype. This sequence joins TRBV10-3 and TRBJ1-2; TRBD1 might be the D (5 bases). The CDR3 runs 12 residues. V was clipped by 6 bases and J by 4 bases, with 9 bases between them. The germline V gene has CDR1 ENHRY and CDR2 SYGVKD. CDR3 bases: TGTGCCATCAGCCGGGACTCCTATGGCTACACCTTC. Its protein product is CAISRDSYGYTF.

Comment on this clonotype: One end of the junction is discordant with germline, which a read error may explain. J is TRBJ2-7 and V is TRBV7-9, with TRBD1 identical over 8 bases. The germline V gene encodes CDR1 SEHNR and CDR2 FQNEAQ (reference sequence). The CDR3 length is 15 residues. CDR3 coding DNA: TGTGCCAGCAGCTTGGGGACAGGCCTACCCTACGGGCAGTACTTC. Translation: CASSLGTGLPYGQYF.

Here the CDR3 reads CASSQTGGVNTGELFF. CDR3 nucleotides: TGTGCCAGCAGTCAGACAGGGGGCGTGAACACCGGGGAGCTGTTTTTT. The rearrangement uses TRBV27 and TRBJ2-2; 10 bases line up with TRBD1. V trimming: 5 bases; J trimming: 1 base; junction bases outside the gene matches: 4. The CDR3 totals 16 residues. Germline V lookup: CDR1 MNHEY, CDR2 SMNVEV (reference sequence).

For this clonotype: The conserved final phenylalanine or tryptophan is absent from the CDR3, which likely points to a read error. The chain recombines TRBV25-1 with TRBJ2-5; 9 bases line up with TRBD2. The ends lost 1 base at V and 4 bases at J; junction bases unmatched: 7. The germline V gene has CDR1 MGHDK and CDR2 SYGVNS. CDR3 length equals 16 residues. CDR3: CASSEWLAGLGETQYL. Here the CDR3 DNA reads TGTGCCAGCAGTGAATGGCTAGCGGGATTGGGAGAGACCCAGTACCTC.

The rearrangement joins TRBV28 to TRBJ2-5; D perhaps matches TRBD2 (5 bases). Judging by the DNA end, TRBJ2-7 fits better; the J call may be wrong. The CDR3 spans 12 residues. Germline V gives CDR1 MDHEN, CDR2 SYDVKM. CDR3 nucleotides: TGTGCCACCAGGACTCAGTCGGACGAGCAGTACTTC. Amino acid sequence: CATRTQSDEQYF.

The chain is built from TRBV7-2 and TRBJ1-4; 10 bases agree with TRBD1. The CDR3 sequence is 14 residues long. With V trimmed by 6 bases and J by 7 bases, 5 bases remained unmatched. Germline loops: CDR1 SGHTA, CDR2 FQGNSA. Here the CDR3 DNA reads TGTGCCAGCAGGCGGACAGGGGGTTTTGAAAAACTGTTTTTT. Translated, it gives CASRRTGGFEKLFF.

The rearrangement uses TRBV29-1 and TRBJ1-4, with D possibly matching TRBD1 (5 bases). The CDR3 totals 13 residues. Trimming left V 0 bases short and J 7 bases short, with 9 bases between. Germline-derived CDR1 and CDR2 are SQVTM and ANQGSEA. This CDR3 is CSVEDRDGEKLFF. In DNA, the CDR3 is TGCAGCGTTGAAGATCGGGACGGTGAAAAACTGTTTTTT.

The chain has TRBV29-1 and TRBJ2-1, with D possibly matching TRBD1 (7 bases). This CDR3 is built from 12 residues. Germline V gives CDR1 SQVTM, CDR2 ANQGSEA. The V end was cut by 5 bases, the J end by 15 bases, with 20 bases between. In DNA, the CDR3 is TGCAGCGTTTGGAGTCCTCGGCAGGGGGGGTTCTTC. Translation gives CSVWSPRQGGFF.

This clonotype showed up just a few times. The chain links TRBV29-1 to TRBJ2-1; maybe TRBD2 (6 bases). This CDR3 comprises 12 residues. Trimming took 3 bases from V and 10 from J, leaving 13 bases between them. Germline CDR1 and CDR2: SQVTM and ANQGSEA. CDR3 sequence reads: CSVEDGGLEQFF. CDR3 nucleotide sequence: TGCAGCGTTGAGGACGGGGGACTCGAGCAGTTCTTC.

A single count supports this clonotype. The genes are TRBV4-3 and TRBJ1-2, with D hard to call. The V gene lost 0 bases and the J gene lost 5 bases, with 16 bases spanning the gap. CDR3 length: 16 amino acids. Germline CDR1 is LGHNA and CDR2 is YSLEER. The CDR3 loop reads CASSQDRSEQPYGYTF. CDR3 bases: TGCGCCAGCAGCCAAGATCGGTCTGAACAGCCATATGGCTACACCTTC.

This clonotype was detected a few times. The chain recombines TRBV12-3 or TRBV12-4 with TRBJ2-5, with D unclear. The V end lost 3 bases, the J end lost 0 bases, and 8 bases lay between the germline ends. The CDR3 has 14 amino acids. The CDR3 DNA reads TGTGCCAGCAGTTTTATAGGGAACCAAGAGACCCAGTACTTC. This codes for CASSFIGNQETQYF.

This clonotype occurred a few times. This chain joins TRBV29-1 and TRBJ2-3, with 8 nucleotides matching TRBD2. With 3 bases clipped from V and 1 base from J, the junction kept 12 bases outside the gene matches. The V gene's germline CDR1 is SQVTM and CDR2 ANQGSEA. The CDR3 spans 17 residues. CDR3 loop: CSVDLTTPGLGTDTQYF. The CDR3 coding sequence is TGCAGCGTTGACCTCACCACTCCGGGACTAGGCACAGATACGCAGTATTTT.

In its sample, this clonotype was seen a few times. The V call is TRBV6-5, the J call TRBJ1-2; D remains unclear. Trimming shortened V by 2 bases and J by 5 bases, and 15 bases separated the two germline ends. This CDR3 has 15 residues. The germline CDR1 and CDR2 sequences are MNHEY and SVGAGI. CDR3 in amino acids: CASSYRGEFGYGYTF. DNA for the CDR3: TGTGCCAGCAGTTACCGCGGTGAATTTGGGTATGGCTACACCTTC.

The chain links TRBV20-1 to TRBJ2-3; D is unclear. The CDR3 loop spans 11 amino acids. V lost 0 bases to trimming and J lost 4 bases, with 2 bases between them. Germline V gene data show CDR1 as DFQATT and CDR2 as SNEGSKA (reference sequence). Here the CDR3 reads CSARESDTQYF. Written as DNA, the CDR3 is TGCAGTGCTAGAGAGTCAGATACGCAGTATTTT.

CDR3 sequence (DNA): TGTGCCAGCAGTTACTCGGGACAGCTCACAGATACGCAGTATTTT. Protein product: CASSYSGQLTDTQYF. The chain couples TRBV6-5 to TRBJ2-3; 7 bases align to TRBD1. V was pared by 0 bases and J by 2 bases, with 2 bases of the junction left unmatched. Germline-derived CDR1 and CDR2 are MNHEY and SVGAGI. This CDR3 has 15 amino acids.

The chain has TRBV12-3 or TRBV12-4 and TRBJ2-4; D uncertain. Trimming took off 4 bases at V and 8 bases at J, with 12 bases between the two ends. This CDR3 has 13 amino acids. The CDR3 sequence: CASSSTQVDIQYF. The CDR3 DNA sequence: TGTGCCAGCAGTTCCACCCAGGTGGACATTCAGTACTTC.

The chain uses TRBV12-3 or TRBV12-4 and TRBJ2-1; possible D gene TRBD2, 6 bases. This CDR3 spans 14 amino acids. The V and J ends lost 7 bases and 10 bases respectively, with 20 bases between them. The DNA for the CDR3 is TGTGCCAGCAAGGTCTCGGCCCCAGGGAGGGAGCAGTTCTTC. Protein: CASKVSAPGREQFF.

The rearrangement joins TRBV6-1 to TRBJ2-3; TRBD2 aligns across 8 bases. The trim removed 6 bases at V and 6 bases at J, leaving 5 bases unmatched. The V gene's germline CDR1 is MNHNS and CDR2 SASEGT. The CDR3 length is 13 residues. Here the CDR3 DNA reads TGTGCCAGCAGGGGCGCGGGAGGTGATACGCAGTATTTT. It codes for CASRGAGGDTQYF.

The CDR3 region has the DNA TGTGCCAGCAGCCAAGATTTATGGGACACCTACAATGAGCAGTTCTTC. Protein: CASSQDLWDTYNEQFF. The rearrangement joins TRBV4-2 to TRBJ2-1; D possibly corresponds to TRBD1 (6 bases). Trimming pared 0 bases from V and 2 bases from J, leaving 11 bases between. Germline lookup yields CDR1 LGHNA and CDR2 YNFKEQ. CDR3 length: 16 residues.